This T cell receptor (beta chain) was captured in a study of blood T cells in healthy people across ages. The second PCR ran roughly 7 to 12 cycles with a sample-barcoded 5' primer and J-beta primers. Per sample, CDR3-containing paired-end reads numbered at least 3 million. TCRdb reprocessed the 5' RACE reads via MiXCR and lists one record per CDR3 protein. The data show some 1.7 million distinct CDR3 sequences, 25% to 30% seen once. This clonotype was found many times. What it recognizes is unknown. Study-level results: Leaving the PBMCs unsorted stopped any conclusive comparison of naive versus antigen-experienced cells.

This sequence was found in a woman between 25 and 40 years old in good health. The sample consisted of blood.

The chain's CDR3 is CSPVSGTSEQYF. In nucleotides, the CDR3 is TGCAGTCCGGTTTCCGGGACTAGCGAGCAGTACTTC. The chain has TRBV20-1 and TRBJ2-7; 8 bases are shared with TRBD2. The germline V gene has CDR1 DFQATT and CDR2 SNEGSKA (reference sequence). This CDR3 has 12 amino acids. Trimming took 8 bases from V and 6 from J; bases not matched to a gene: 9.